This is a list of T cell receptor beta chains from one sample in a study of T cell responses to AZD1222 COVID-19 vaccine. Produced via immunoSEQ multiplex PCR; TCRdb's table is partial and in-frame only. The sample carries around 130,000 clones, about 89% recorded once. The sample here was peripheral blood, taken 28 days after the second AZD1222 dose. All receptors come from an adult who received the AZD1222 COVID-19 vaccine. CDR3s include the opening cysteine and the closing phenylalanine or tryptophan. D genes are given only for firm matches. The size field is filled for only some rows; it gives once, few, many or a size class.

j_call: TRBJ1-1
v_call: TRBV6-2/TRBV6-3
d_call: -
cdr3_length: 12
clone_size: -
cdr3_nt: TGTGCCAGCAGCCAGGGACGACGGAAAGCTTTCTTT
cdr3_aa: CASSQGRRKAFF

j_call: TRBJ2-3
v_call: TRBV2
d_call: -
cdr3_length: 13
clone_size: -
cdr3_nt: TGTGCCAGCAGTCTCAATCAGGGTGATACGCAGTATTTT
cdr3_aa: CASSLNQGDTQYF

j_call: TRBJ1-2
v_call: TRBV6-5
d_call: -
cdr3_length: 11
clone_size: few
cdr3_nt: TGTGCCAGCAGTAACAGCGTTGGCTACACCTTC
cdr3_aa: CASSNSVGYTF

j_call: TRBJ2-1
v_call: TRBV2
d_call: TRBD1
cdr3_length: 14
clone_size: once
cdr3_nt: TGTGCCAGCAAGAGGGGACAGGGGTGGAATGAGCAGTTCTTC
cdr3_aa: CASKRGQGWNEQFF

j_call: TRBJ1-2
v_call: TRBV27
d_call: -
cdr3_length: 18
clone_size: -
cdr3_nt: TGTGCCAGCAGTTTATCCACAGCTCATAAAGACAGGTTCTATGGCTACACCTTC
cdr3_aa: CASSLSTAHKDRFYGYTF

j_call: TRBJ2-7
v_call: TRBV14
d_call: -
cdr3_length: 13
clone_size: once
cdr3_nt: TGTGCCAGCAGCCAAGCGGTTTTGGGGGAGCAGTACTTC
cdr3_aa: CASSQAVLGEQYF

j_call: TRBJ2-7
v_call: TRBV9
d_call: TRBD2
cdr3_length: 16
clone_size: -
cdr3_nt: TGTGCCAGCAGCGTACATGAGCGGGGGGGTTCCTACGAGCAGTACTTC
cdr3_aa: CASSVHERGGSYEQYF

j_call: TRBJ2-5
v_call: TRBV19
d_call: -
cdr3_length: 11
clone_size: -
cdr3_nt: TGTGCCAGTAGTAGGTACGAGACCCAGTACTTC
cdr3_aa: CASSRYETQYF

j_call: TRBJ2-1
v_call: TRBV3-1/TRBV3-2
d_call: -
cdr3_length: 15
clone_size: -
cdr3_nt: TGTGCCAGCAGCCAAGATCCACAGGTCCACAATGAGCAGTTCTTC
cdr3_aa: CASSQDPQVHNEQFF

j_call: TRBJ1-6
v_call: TRBV21-1
d_call: -
cdr3_length: 15
clone_size: -
cdr3_nt: TGTGCCAGCAGCAAAGGGGCAGGAACGAATTCACCCCTCCACTTT
cdr3_aa: CASSKGAGTNSPLHF

j_call: TRBJ1-2
v_call: TRBV7-2
d_call: TRBD1
cdr3_length: 15
clone_size: -
cdr3_nt: TGTGCCAGCAGCTTAGGGGGACAGGTTATCTATGGCTACACCTTC
cdr3_aa: CASSLGGQVIYGYTF

j_call: TRBJ1-1
v_call: TRBV11-2
d_call: -
cdr3_length: 14
clone_size: -
cdr3_nt: TGTGCCAGCAGCTTAGAGGCGGGGAGCACTGAAGCTTTCTTT
cdr3_aa: CASSLEAGSTEAFF

j_call: TRBJ1-2
v_call: TRBV5-1
d_call: TRBD1
cdr3_length: 14
clone_size: once
cdr3_nt: TGCGCCAGCAGCCCCGGGGGACAGGGAGGAGGCTACACCTTC
cdr3_aa: CASSPGGQGGGYTF

j_call: TRBJ2-1
v_call: TRBV11-2
d_call: TRBD1
cdr3_length: 16
clone_size: -
cdr3_nt: TGTGCCAGCAGCCATTACCGGGACAGCTCCTACAATGAGCAGTTCTTC
cdr3_aa: CASSHYRDSSYNEQFF